These 18 T cell receptor beta chains originate from one sample sequenced in a study of cytomegalovirus exposure and HLA in healthy donors. Primers for the PCR totalled 60 Vbeta and 13 Jbeta. The method was immunoSEQ multiplex PCR; TCRdb's version includes in-frame clones alone and lacks a portion of them. The table lists about 120,000 clones, approximately 60% of them singletons. The sample comprised PBMCs. The receptor set was obtained from a young woman in good health and CMV-seronegative.

This chain connects TRBV7-2 to TRBJ2-5; 7 bases fit TRBD2. The J segment lost 5 bases and the V segment lost 6 bases, leaving 6 bases of the junction unmatched. This CDR3 has 13 amino acids. The V gene's germline CDR1 is SGHTA and CDR2 FQGNSA. The CDR3, as DNA: TGTGCCAGCAGGGGGCTGGGAGGGGAGACCCAGTACTTC. Protein sequence: CASRGLGGETQYF.

The chain joins TRBV19 to TRBJ1-1, with TRBD1 matching over 8 bases. V shed 8 bases, J shed 4 bases, and the junction held 6 bases outside the gene matches. The germline CDR1 and CDR2 sequences are LNHDA and SQIVND (reference sequence). The CDR3 consists of 13 residues. CDR3 bases: TGTGCCAGTCGGGACAGGAGGGGCACTGAAGCTTTCTTT. Residues: CASRDRRGTEAFF.

The chain uses TRBV4-2 and TRBJ1-2, with 7 bases aligning to TRBD1. Looked up from germline, CDR1 is LGHNA and CDR2 is YNFKEQ. CDR3 size: 15 residues. V was pared by 5 bases and J by 2 bases, with 8 bases of the junction left unmatched. CDR3 sequence: CASSATGTVNYGYTF. Written as DNA, the CDR3 is TGTGCCAGCAGCGCAACCGGGACAGTAAACTATGGCTACACCTTC.

This chain uses TRBV2 with TRBJ1-1; D gene ambiguous. Germline-derived CDR1 and CDR2 are SNHLY and FYNNEI. Trimming removed 3 bases at V and 5 bases at J, with 7 bases between. The CDR3 consists of 12 residues. The CDR3 coding sequence is TGTGCCAGCAGTGATAAGGAGACTGAAGCTTTCTTT. Translation gives CASSDKETEAFF.

CDR3 sequence reads: CASSRTATEAFF. CDR3 DNA sequence: TGCGCCAGCAGTCGGACAGCTACTGAAGCTTTCTTT. J is TRBJ1-1 and V is TRBV10-2, with D perhaps matching TRBD1 (6 bases). V was trimmed by 5 bases and J by 5 bases, leaving 9 bases between them. This CDR3 comprises 12 residues. Germline V gene sequence: CDR1 WSHSY, CDR2 SAAADI.

The CDR3 sequence: CASSLGGHVIPNYGYTF. The CDR3 region has the DNA TGTGCCAGCAGTTTAGGAGGTCACGTAATCCCTAACTATGGCTACACCTTC. V usage is TRBV28 and J usage is TRBJ1-2; no clear D gene. The CDR3 covers 17 residues. V shed 2 bases and J shed 0 bases, with 16 bases lying between them. Germline V gene sequence: CDR1 MDHEN, CDR2 SYDVKM.

The rearrangement joins TRBV10-3 to TRBJ1-2, with 8 bases identical to TRBD1. The germline gives CDR1 ENHRY, CDR2 SYGVKD. The CDR3 runs 15 residues. J lost 3 bases, V lost 6 bases, and 9 bases had no gene match. This chain's CDR3 is CAIRDGTGNDYGYTF. For the CDR3, the DNA is TGTGCCATCAGGGATGGGACAGGAAATGACTATGGCTACACCTTC.

The rearrangement joins TRBV4-1 to TRBJ2-7, with 7 bases matching TRBD1. The CDR3 covers 15 residues. Unmatched junction bases numbered 8, after V lost 0 bases and J lost 6 bases. Germline V gives CDR1 MGHRA, CDR2 YSYEKL. This CDR3 is CASSQDMNRGSEQYF. The CDR3 bases are TGCGCCAGCAGCCAAGATATGAACAGGGGATCCGAGCAGTACTTC.

V is TRBV11-1 and J is TRBJ1-5, with D maybe TRBD1 (6 bases). Germline CDR1 is SGHAT and CDR2 is FQDESV (reference sequence). The CDR3 has 14 residues. Trimming pared 2 bases from V and 3 bases from J, leaving 8 bases between. CDR3 loop: CASSLSGVNQPQHF. CDR3 nucleotide sequence: TGTGCCAGCAGCTTATCAGGGGTCAATCAGCCCCAGCATTTT.

The chain carries TRBV6-6 and TRBJ1-4; possibly TRBD1 for D (5 bases). CDR1 is MNHNY and CDR2 is SVGAGI in the germline V gene (reference sequence). The CDR3 sequence is 15 residues long. Trimming took 0 bases from V and 2 from J, leaving 7 bases between them. Here the CDR3 reads CASSYSRQTNEKLFF. The CDR3 nucleotides are TGTGCCAGCAGTTACTCTCGACAGACTAATGAAAAACTGTTTTTT.

The V and J genes are TRBV19 and TRBJ2-1, with D maybe TRBD2 (6 bases). Germline-derived CDR1 and CDR2 are LNHDA and SQIVND (reference sequence). V lost 0 bases, J lost 12 bases, and 12 bases lay in between. The CDR3 runs 13 residues. CDR3 loop: CASSIDLGGLQFF. CDR3 nucleotide sequence: TGTGCCAGTAGTATAGATCTGGGGGGATTGCAGTTCTTC.

The chain employs TRBV25-1 and TRBJ2-3, with D possibly matching TRBD2 (6 bases). Germline lookup yields CDR1 MGHDK and CDR2 SYGVNS. The CDR3 runs to 17 residues. V was shortened by 0 bases and J by 4 bases, with 17 bases between the two germline ends. The CDR3 sequence: CASSEYTSAGSADTQYF. Here the CDR3 DNA reads TGTGCCAGCAGTGAATATACATCCGCGGGGAGCGCAGATACGCAGTATTTT. Full variable domain (outside the CDR3, taken from reference TRBV25-1 and TRBJ2-3): EADIYQTPRYLVIGTGKKITLECSQTMGHDKMYWYQQDPGMELHLIHYSYGVNSTEKGDLSSESTVSRIRTEHFPLTLESARPSHTSQYLCASSEYTSAGSADTQYFGPGTRLTVL.

This clone was seen a few times. The chain combines TRBV2 with TRBJ2-1; 14 nucleotides agree with TRBD2. Losses at the gene ends were 4 bases for V and 9 bases for J; bases not matched to a gene: 5. The CDR3 is 15 amino acids. Germline-derived CDR1 and CDR2 are SNHLY and FYNNEI. CDR3 amino acids: CASSAGLAGAIEQFF. DNA for the CDR3: TGTGCCAGCAGTGCGGGACTAGCGGGAGCTATTGAGCAGTTCTTC. The whole variable domain, filled in from reference TRBV2 and TRBJ2-1, reads EPEVTQTPSHQVTQMGQEVILRCVPISNHLYFYWYRQILGQKVEFLVSFYNNEISEKSEIFDDQFSVERPDGSNFTLKIRSTKLEDSAMYFCASSAGLAGAIEQFFGPGTRLTVL.

This clone was picked up many times. V usage is TRBV5-4 and J usage is TRBJ1-1; D possibly corresponds to TRBD1 (5 bases). The CDR3 has 15 residues. V lost 1 base to trimming and J lost 0 bases, with 10 bases between them. Germline V gives CDR1 SGHNT, CDR2 YYREEE (reference sequence). The CDR3 coding sequence is TGTGCCAGCAGCTTGAGGGGTCCAGTGAACACTGAAGCTTTCTTT. It translates to CASSLRGPVNTEAFF.

This clone has only a few counts. The gene calls are TRBV5-1 and TRBJ2-7, with 8 bases aligning to TRBD2. The germline gives CDR1 SGHRS, CDR2 YFSETQ. The CDR3 is 17 residues long. After removal of 0 bases from V and 0 bases from J, the junction contained 8 bases not matched to a gene. The CDR3 loop is CASSLGTSRFSSYEQYF. The CDR3 bases are TGCGCCAGCAGCTTGGGGACTAGCCGTTTCAGCTCCTACGAGCAGTACTTC.

J is TRBJ2-1 and V is TRBV9, with 10 positions matching TRBD2. In germline, CDR1 is SGDLS, CDR2 YYNGEE. The CDR3 loop spans 22 amino acids. V was pared by 1 base and J by 0 bases, with 19 bases of the junction left unmatched. The CDR3 here is CASSVSEAGSGRARGSYNEQFF. The CDR3 nucleotides read TGTGCCAGCAGCGTATCCGAGGCAGGGAGCGGGAGGGCCAGGGGCTCCTACAATGAGCAGTTCTTC.

This sequence joins TRBV28 and TRBJ2-7, with 7 bases fitting TRBD2. This CDR3 is 16 amino acids long. Losses at the gene ends were 2 bases for V and 4 bases for J; bases not matched to a gene: 11. Germline V gives CDR1 MDHEN, CDR2 SYDVKM. Written as DNA, the CDR3 is TGTGCCAGCAGTTTAGTGGCGGGAGACTTTACTTACGAGCAGTACTTC. Protein sequence: CASSLVAGDFTYEQYF. Based on the CDR3 plus reference TRBV28 and TRBJ2-7, the full variable domain is DVKVTQSSRYLVKRTGEKVFLECVQDMDHENMFWYRQDPGLGLRLIYFSYDVKMKEKGDIPEGYSVSREKKERFSLILESASTNQTSMYLCASSLVAGDFTYEQYFGPGTRLTVT.

J is TRBJ1-4 and V is TRBV5-1, with D hard to call. Germline V lookup: CDR1 SGHRS, CDR2 YFSETQ. There are 15 residues in the CDR3. V lost 5 bases and J 0 bases, leaving 11 bases between the germline ends. The chain's CDR3 is CASSPGGSTNEKLFF. The DNA of the CDR3 is TGCGCCAGCAGTCCTGGAGGGTCAACTAATGAAAAACTGTTTTTT. The whole variable domain, filled in from reference TRBV5-1 and TRBJ1-4, reads KAGVTQTPRYLIKTRGQQVTLSCSPISGHRSVSWYQQTPGQGLQFLFEYFSETQRNKGNFPGRFSGRQFSNSRSEMNVSTLELGDSALYLCASSPGGSTNEKLFFGSGTQLSVL.